These 17 T cell receptor beta chains share one sample of origin, sequenced in a study of T-cell reconstitution after alpha-beta-depleted transplantation in children. Molecular barcoding with unique molecular identifiers was used for the TCRbeta library. TCRdb reprocessed the PCR reads with MiXCR, giving one entry per CDR3 protein. The data hold 260,000 or so distinct CDR3 sequences, with around 12% observed a single time. Source: PBMCs from the stem cell graft donor, taken from the stem cell graft. These receptors all stem from a human donor who donated a stem cell graft to a child with acute lymphoblastic leukemia.

For this clonotype: This may be a read error, as it is one base from a much larger clone. The rearrangement joins TRBV7-9 to TRBJ2-1; a weak D match, TRBD1 (5 bases). Trimming stripped 4 bases from V and 7 bases from J, with 17 bases between. CDR1 is SEHNR and CDR2 is FQNEAQ in the germline V gene (reference sequence). The CDR3 runs to 15 residues. The CDR3 protein is CASSSTGRAPNEQFF. CDR3 nucleotides: TGTGCCAGCAGCTCTACCGGCAGGGCCCCAAATGAGCAGTTCTTC.

This clonotype was seen at least ten times. This chain connects TRBV20-1 to TRBJ2-1; D is ambiguous. V dropped 4 bases and J dropped 4 bases, with 8 bases sitting between them. Germline assignment: CDR1 DFQATT and CDR2 SNEGSKA (reference sequence). The CDR3 sequence is 12 residues long. CDR3 sequence: CSAKALYNEQFF. The CDR3 DNA reads as TGCAGTGCTAAAGCCCTTTACAATGAGCAGTTCTTC.

This clonotype was picked up many times. The chain joins TRBV6-2 or TRBV6-3 to TRBJ1-1, with 9 bases identical to TRBD1. With V trimmed by 6 bases and J by 5 bases, 10 bases remained unmatched. The CDR3 is 15 amino acids. Germline CDR1 and CDR2: MNHEY and SVGEGT. CDR3 nucleotide sequence: TGTGCCAGCAGGGCTTACAGGGGGCGAAGGACTGAAGCTTTCTTT. It yields the protein CASRAYRGRRTEAFF.

The rearrangement joins TRBV30 to TRBJ2-7; 7 bases are a match to TRBD1. CDR3 length: 14 amino acids. From germline, CDR1 is GTSNPN and CDR2 SVGIG (reference sequence). J gave up 4 bases and V 3 bases, and 9 bases lay outside the gene matches. Written as DNA, the CDR3 is TGTGCCTGGAGGATACAGGGGAACTCTTACGAGCAGTACTTC. Its translation is CAWRIQGNSYEQYF. Full variable domain (rest looked up from reference TRBV30 and TRBJ2-7): SQTIHQWPATLVQPVGSPLSLECTVEGTSNPNLYWYRQAAGRGLQLLFYSVGIGQISSEVPQNLSASRPQDRQFILSSKKLLLSDSGFYLCAWRIQGNSYEQYFGPGTRLTVT.

This chain joins TRBV20-1 and TRBJ2-1; 14 bases align to TRBD2. The V and J ends lost 3 bases and 0 bases, in that order; junction bases with no gene match: 10. The length of the CDR3 is 19 residues. CDR1 DFQATT and CDR2 SNEGSKA come from the germline V gene (reference sequence). The CDR3 DNA sequence: TGCAGTGCTAGGCTCCGACTAGCGGGAGGGCCCTCCTCCTACAATGAGCAGTTCTTC. Amino acid sequence: CSARLRLAGGPSSYNEQFF.

There are many counts of this clonotype. V usage is TRBV10-3 and J usage is TRBJ2-7; 7 positions agree with TRBD1. V gave up 0 bases and J gave up 2 bases; unmatched junction bases: 4. This CDR3 region has 15 residues. The germline V gene has CDR1 ENHRY and CDR2 SYGVKD. CDR3 loop: CAISESGDSTYEQYF. CDR3 nucleotides: TGTGCCATCAGTGAGTCCGGGGACAGTACCTACGAGCAGTACTTC.

This clonotype showed up many times. The genes are TRBV3-1 and TRBJ2-5; tentatively, D is TRBD1 (6 bases). The CDR3 is made up of 15 amino acids. V was shortened by 0 bases and J by 5 bases, with 13 bases between the two germline ends. Germline V gene data show CDR1 as LGHDT and CDR2 as YNNKEL (reference sequence). CDR3 sequence: CASSQEAAGEETQYF. The CDR3 DNA reads as TGTGCCAGCAGCCAAGAAGCGGCAGGGGAGGAGACCCAGTACTTC.

This clonotype has a count of ten or more. This chain links TRBV9 with TRBJ2-7; D may be TRBD1 (5 bases). This CDR3 contains 15 residues. The ends were cut back, 4 bases at V and 4 bases at J, with 18 bases in the middle. From germline, CDR1 is SGDLS and CDR2 YYNGEE. This CDR3 is CASSPQGTLPYEQYF. CDR3 DNA sequence: TGTGCCAGCAGCCCCCAGGGTACACTTCCTTACGAGCAGTACTTC. The complete variable domain, with remaining parts taken from reference TRBV9 and TRBJ2-7, reads DSGVTQTPKHLITATGQRVTLRCSPRSGDLSVYWYQQSLDQGLQFLIQYYNGEERAKGNILERFSAQQFPDLHSELNLSSLELGDSALYFCASSPQGTLPYEQYFGPGTRLTVT.

The chain has TRBV4-3 and TRBJ2-1; 12 bases agree with TRBD2. Trimming at V came to 0 bases and at J to 8 bases, leaving 8 bases not matched to a gene. The CDR3 runs to 17 residues. Germline CDR1 and CDR2: LGHNA and YSLEER. Here the CDR3 DNA reads TGCGCCAGCAGCCAAGATAGCCTAGCGGGAGGGCTAGATGAGCAGTTCTTC. Translated, it gives CASSQDSLAGGLDEQFF.

The chain recombines TRBV12-3 or TRBV12-4 with TRBJ2-3; 8 bases line up with TRBD2. V lost 7 bases and J lost 9; bases outside the gene matches: 12. The CDR3 is made up of 14 amino acids. The CDR3 reads CASTETSAQGTQYF. DNA of the CDR3: TGTGCCAGCACCGAGACTAGCGCCCAAGGAACGCAGTATTTT.

This clonotype was picked up many times. This rearrangement joins TRBV7-2 to TRBJ1-2; TRBD1 might be the D (6 bases). In germline, CDR1 is SGHTA, CDR2 FQGNSA. This CDR3 comprises 13 residues. The V and J ends lost 1 base and 7 bases respectively, with 10 bases between them. The CDR3 loop reads CASSLEQGGGYTF. The CDR3, as DNA: TGTGCCAGCAGCTTAGAACAGGGCGGTGGCTACACCTTC.

This clonotype was counted at least ten times. This chain joins TRBV28 and TRBJ1-1; D unresolved. V was cut by 8 bases and J by 6 bases, with 10 bases left in between. The CDR3 loop spans 11 amino acids. Germline assignment: CDR1 MDHEN and CDR2 SYDVKM. The CDR3 DNA reads TGTGCCAGCGGTTCACTCGCTGAAGCTTTCTTT. Amino acids: CASGSLAEAFF.

This clonotype was seen ten or more times. V usage is TRBV7-8 and J usage is TRBJ1-1; D might be TRBD1 (5 bases). Germline CDR1 and CDR2: SGHVS and FQNEAQ. Deletions cut 4 bases from V and 11 bases from J, with 11 bases between. The CDR3 is 11 residues long. For the CDR3, the DNA is TGTGCCAGCAGCTCGACAGACCGGGCTTTCTTT. Translating it yields CASSSTDRAFF.

This clonotype was counted a few times. The chain is built from TRBV29-1 and TRBJ1-5; tentative D call: TRBD1 (6 bases). V was clipped by 2 bases and J by 0 bases, with 11 bases between them. The germline V gene has CDR1 SQVTM and CDR2 ANQGSEA. This CDR3 region has 15 residues. The CDR3 nucleotides are TGCAGCGTTGAAAGGACAGATTATAGCAATCAGCCCCAGCATTTT. Translated, it gives CSVERTDYSNQPQHF. The full variable domain, with the rest looked up from reference TRBV29-1 and TRBJ1-5, is SAVISQKPSRDICQRGTSLTIQCQVDSQVTMMFWYRQQPGQSLTLIATANQGSEATYESGFVIDKFPISRPNLTFSTLTVSNMSPEDSSIYLCSVERTDYSNQPQHFGDGTRLSIL.

This clonotype was seen ten or more times. The V call is TRBV9, the J call TRBJ1-1, with D perhaps TRBD1 (6 bases). Per germline, CDR1 SGDLS and CDR2 YYNGEE. V lost 3 bases and J lost 7, with 16 bases in between. This CDR3 contains 14 residues. CDR3 loop: CASSGHKQGGEAFF. CDR3 in DNA: TGTGCCAGCAGCGGCCACAAACAGGGCGGTGAAGCTTTCTTT. The complete variable domain, with remaining parts taken from reference TRBV9 and TRBJ1-1, reads DSGVTQTPKHLITATGQRVTLRCSPRSGDLSVYWYQQSLDQGLQFLIQYYNGEERAKGNILERFSAQQFPDLHSELNLSSLELGDSALYFCASSGHKQGGEAFFGQGTRLTVV.

In this sample, this clonotype turned up many times. This chain uses TRBV5-1 with TRBJ1-5; TRBD1 is a possible D gene (5 bases). With 4 bases removed from V and 3 bases from J, the gap between germline ends came to 11 bases. The CDR3 is 14 residues long. Germline V gene data show CDR1 as SGHRS and CDR2 as YFSETQ. The CDR3 spells CASSAGGTNQPQHF. CDR3 bases: TGCGCCAGCAGCGCGGGAGGGACCAATCAGCCCCAGCATTTT. Complete variable domain (other parts from reference TRBV5-1 and TRBJ1-5): KAGVTQTPRYLIKTRGQQVTLSCSPISGHRSVSWYQQTPGQGLQFLFEYFSETQRNKGNFPGRFSGRQFSNSRSEMNVSTLELGDSALYLCASSAGGTNQPQHFGDGTRLSIL.

This clonotype was seen at least ten times. The genes are TRBV9 and TRBJ2-2; 7 nucleotides agree with TRBD2. The V gene's germline CDR1 is SGDLS and CDR2 YYNGEE. The CDR3 is 17 residues long. V lost 0 bases to trimming and J lost 4 bases; unmatched junction nucleotides: 9. The CDR3 sequence is CASSVGFAGAGTGELFF. CDR3 bases: TGTGCCAGCAGCGTAGGTTTTGCGGGAGCGGGCACCGGGGAGCTGTTTTTT.